This T cell receptor (beta chain) appears in the sequencing data of a study of blood T cells in healthy people across ages. Combining a sample-barcoded 5' primer with a J-beta primer mix, a second PCR ran for about 7 to 11 cycles. TCRdb fed the 5' RACE reads into MiXCR, producing one record per CDR3 protein. The data contain roughly 1.9 million distinct CDR3 sequences, 35% to 50% of them seen just once; the ten biggest clones take up approximately 22%. The CDR3 runs 16 residues. CDR1 SGHRS and CDR2 YFSETQ come from the germline V gene. V lost 4 bases and J lost 3, with 17 bases in between. Material: blood. The chain couples TRBV5-1 to TRBJ2-1, with D perhaps assigned TRBD1 or TRBD2 (7 bases each). The clonotype was recovered from a human donor in good health. The CDR3 DNA is TGCGCCAGCAGCCAGGGGGGGAGATCTTACTACAATGAGCAGTTCTTC. This codes for CASSQGGRSYYNEQFF.